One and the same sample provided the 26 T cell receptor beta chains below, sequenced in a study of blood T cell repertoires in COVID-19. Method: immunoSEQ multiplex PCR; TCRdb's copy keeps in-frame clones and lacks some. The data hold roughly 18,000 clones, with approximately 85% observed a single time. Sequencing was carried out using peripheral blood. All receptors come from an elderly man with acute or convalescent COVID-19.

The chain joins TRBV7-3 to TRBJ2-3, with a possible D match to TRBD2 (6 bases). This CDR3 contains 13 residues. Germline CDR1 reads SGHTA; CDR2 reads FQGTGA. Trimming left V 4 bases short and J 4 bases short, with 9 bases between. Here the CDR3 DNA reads TGTGCCAGCAGCTCATCTAGCGCAGATACGCAGTATTTT. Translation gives CASSSSSADTQYF. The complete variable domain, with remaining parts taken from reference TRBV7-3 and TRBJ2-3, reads GAGVSQTPSNKVTEKGKYVELRCDPISGHTALYWYRQSLGQGPEFLIYFQGTGAADDSGLPNDRFFAVRPEGSVSTLKIQRTERGDSAVYLCASSSSSADTQYFGPGTRLTVL.

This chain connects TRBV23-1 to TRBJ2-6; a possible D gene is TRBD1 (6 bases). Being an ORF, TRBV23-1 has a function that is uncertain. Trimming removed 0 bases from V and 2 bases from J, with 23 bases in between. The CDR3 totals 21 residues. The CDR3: CASSQSFIEGRGLAGANVLTF. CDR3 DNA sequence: TGCGCCAGCAGTCAATCGTTTATCGAGGGTAGGGGGTTGGCTGGGGCCAACGTCCTGACTTTC.

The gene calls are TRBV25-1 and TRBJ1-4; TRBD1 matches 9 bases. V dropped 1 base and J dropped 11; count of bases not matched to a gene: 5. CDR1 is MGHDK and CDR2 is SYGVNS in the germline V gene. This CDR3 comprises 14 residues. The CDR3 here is CASSEFSGQGKLFF. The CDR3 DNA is TGTGCCAGCAGTGAATTTAGTGGACAGGGGAAACTGTTTTTT.

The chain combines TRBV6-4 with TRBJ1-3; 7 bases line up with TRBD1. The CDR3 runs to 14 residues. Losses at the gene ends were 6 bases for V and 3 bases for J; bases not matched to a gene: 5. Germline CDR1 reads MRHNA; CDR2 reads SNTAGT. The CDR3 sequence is CASRGQFFGNTIYF. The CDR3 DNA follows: TGTGCCAGCAGGGGACAGTTTTTTGGAAACACCATATATTTT.

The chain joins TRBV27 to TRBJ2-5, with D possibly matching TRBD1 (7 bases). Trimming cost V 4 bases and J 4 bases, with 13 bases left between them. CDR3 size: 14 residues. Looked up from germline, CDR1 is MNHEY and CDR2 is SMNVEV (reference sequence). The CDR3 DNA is TGTGCCAGCAGTTCCTTCCAGGGGGGAGAGACCCAGTACTTC. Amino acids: CASSSFQGGETQYF.

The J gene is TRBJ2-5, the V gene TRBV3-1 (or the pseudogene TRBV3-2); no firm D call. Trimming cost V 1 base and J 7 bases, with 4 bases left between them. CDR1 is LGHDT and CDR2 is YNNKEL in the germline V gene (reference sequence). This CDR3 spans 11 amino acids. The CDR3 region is CASSQAGTQYF. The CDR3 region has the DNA TGTGCCAGCAGCCAAGCCGGGACCCAGTACTTC.

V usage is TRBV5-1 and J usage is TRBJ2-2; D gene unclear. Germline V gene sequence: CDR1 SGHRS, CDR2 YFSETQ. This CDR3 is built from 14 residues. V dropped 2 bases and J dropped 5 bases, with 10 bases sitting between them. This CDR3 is CASSFGSVTGELFF. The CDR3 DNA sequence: TGCGCCAGCAGCTTTGGCAGCGTGACCGGGGAGCTGTTTTTT.

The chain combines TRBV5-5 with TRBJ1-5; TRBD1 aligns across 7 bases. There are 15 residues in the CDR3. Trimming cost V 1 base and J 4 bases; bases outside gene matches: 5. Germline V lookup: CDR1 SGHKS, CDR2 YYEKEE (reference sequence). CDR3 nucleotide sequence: TGTGCCAGCAGCTTGAGACAGGGAGGTAATCAGCCCCAGCATTTT. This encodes CASSLRQGGNQPQHF.

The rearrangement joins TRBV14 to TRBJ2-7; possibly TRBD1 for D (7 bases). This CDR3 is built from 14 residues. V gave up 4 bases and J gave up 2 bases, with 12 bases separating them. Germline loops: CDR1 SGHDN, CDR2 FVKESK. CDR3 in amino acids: CASSRQGGPYEQYF. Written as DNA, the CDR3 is TGTGCCAGCAGCCGACAGGGAGGACCCTACGAGCAGTACTTC.

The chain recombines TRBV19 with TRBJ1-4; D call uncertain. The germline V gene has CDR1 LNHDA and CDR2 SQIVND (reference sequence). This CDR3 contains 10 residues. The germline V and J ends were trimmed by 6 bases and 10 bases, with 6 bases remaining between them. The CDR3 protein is CASRRGKLFF. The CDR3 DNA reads TGTGCCAGTAGAAGAGGAAAACTGTTTTTT.

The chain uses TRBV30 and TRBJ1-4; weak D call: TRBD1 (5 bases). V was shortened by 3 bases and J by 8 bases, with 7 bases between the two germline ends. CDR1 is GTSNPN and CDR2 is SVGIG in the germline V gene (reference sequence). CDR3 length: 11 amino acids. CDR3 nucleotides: TGTGCCTGGAGGCCAGGGGAAAAACTGTTTTTT. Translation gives CAWRPGEKLFF.

The CDR3 DNA reads TGTGCCAGCAGCGTGGGCGGGACGAGCTCCTACGAGCAGTACTTC. This codes for CASSVGGTSSYEQYF. The rearrangement uses TRBV9 and TRBJ2-7; D is perhaps TRBD2 (6 bases). The germline V gene encodes CDR1 SGDLS and CDR2 YYNGEE. Trimming removed 2 bases from V and 0 bases from J, with 12 bases in between. The CDR3 loop spans 15 amino acids.

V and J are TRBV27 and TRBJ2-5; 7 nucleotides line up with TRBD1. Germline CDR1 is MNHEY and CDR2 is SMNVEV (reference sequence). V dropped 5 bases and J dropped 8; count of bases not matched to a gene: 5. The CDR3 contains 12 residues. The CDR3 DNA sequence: TGTGCCAGCAGTCTTAACAGGGGAACCCAGTACTTC. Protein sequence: CASSLNRGTQYF.

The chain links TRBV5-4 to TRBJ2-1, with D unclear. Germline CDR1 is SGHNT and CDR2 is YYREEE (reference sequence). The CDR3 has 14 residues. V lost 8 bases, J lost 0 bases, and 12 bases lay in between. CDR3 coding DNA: TGTGCCAGTTCTGGATGGAGCTCCTACAATGAGCAGTTCTTC. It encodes CASSGWSSYNEQFF.

CDR3 in amino acids: CASSLLQGNYGYTF. The CDR3 DNA reads as TGTGCCAGCAGCTTATTACAGGGTAACTATGGCTACACCTTC. This sequence joins TRBV13 and TRBJ1-2; TRBD1 might be the D (6 bases). Trimming stripped 2 bases from V and 1 base from J, with 8 bases between. Germline loops: CDR1 PRHDT, CDR2 FYEKMQ (reference sequence). The CDR3 runs to 14 residues.

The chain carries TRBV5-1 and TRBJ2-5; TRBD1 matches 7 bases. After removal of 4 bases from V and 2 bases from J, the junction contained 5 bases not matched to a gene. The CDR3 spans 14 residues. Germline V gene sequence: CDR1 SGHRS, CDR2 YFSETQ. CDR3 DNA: TGCGCCAGCAGCACCGGGACAGCACAAGAGACCCAGTACTTC. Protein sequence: CASSTGTAQETQYF. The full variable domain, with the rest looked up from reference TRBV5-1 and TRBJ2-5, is KAGVTQTPRYLIKTRGQQVTLSCSPISGHRSVSWYQQTPGQGLQFLFEYFSETQRNKGNFPGRFSGRQFSNSRSEMNVSTLELGDSALYLCASSTGTAQETQYFGPGTRLLVL.

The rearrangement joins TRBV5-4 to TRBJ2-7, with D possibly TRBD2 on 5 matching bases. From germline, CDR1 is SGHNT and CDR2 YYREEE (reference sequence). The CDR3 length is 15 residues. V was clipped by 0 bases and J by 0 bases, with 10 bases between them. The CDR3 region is CASSLAEGLSYEQYF. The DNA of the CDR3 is TGTGCCAGCAGCTTGGCCGAAGGACTCTCCTACGAGCAGTACTTC.

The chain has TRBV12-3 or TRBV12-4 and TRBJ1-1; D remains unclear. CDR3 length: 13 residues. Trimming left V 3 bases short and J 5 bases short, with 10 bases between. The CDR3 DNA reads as TGTGCCAGCAGTTTTGTAGGGAGAACTGAAGCTTTCTTT. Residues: CASSFVGRTEAFF.

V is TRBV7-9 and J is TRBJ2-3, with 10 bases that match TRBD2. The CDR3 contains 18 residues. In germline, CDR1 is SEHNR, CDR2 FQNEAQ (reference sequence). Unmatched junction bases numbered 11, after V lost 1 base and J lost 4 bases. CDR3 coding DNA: TGTGCCAGCAGCTTAGGGACTAGCGGAGCACGCCCCCCAGATACGCAGTATTTT. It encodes CASSLGTSGARPPDTQYF.

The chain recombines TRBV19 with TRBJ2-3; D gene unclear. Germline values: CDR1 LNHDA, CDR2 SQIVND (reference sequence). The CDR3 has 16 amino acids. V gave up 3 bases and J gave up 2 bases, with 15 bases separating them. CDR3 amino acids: CASSIRWSGNTDTQYF. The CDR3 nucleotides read TGTGCCAGTAGTATTAGGTGGTCAGGAAACACAGATACGCAGTATTTT. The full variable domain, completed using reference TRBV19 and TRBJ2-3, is DGGITQSPKYLFRKEGQNVTLSCEQNLNHDAMYWYRQDPGQGLRLIYYSQIVNDFQKGDIAEGYSVSREKKESFPLTVTSAQKNPTAFYLCASSIRWSGNTDTQYFGPGTRLTVL.

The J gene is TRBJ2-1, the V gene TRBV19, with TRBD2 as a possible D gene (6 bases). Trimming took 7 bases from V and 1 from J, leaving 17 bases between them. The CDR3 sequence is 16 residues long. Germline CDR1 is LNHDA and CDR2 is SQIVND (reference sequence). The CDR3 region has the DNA TGTGCCAGTAACGGAGGGTACGGACGGTCCTACAATGAGCAGTTCTTC. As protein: CASNGGYGRSYNEQFF.

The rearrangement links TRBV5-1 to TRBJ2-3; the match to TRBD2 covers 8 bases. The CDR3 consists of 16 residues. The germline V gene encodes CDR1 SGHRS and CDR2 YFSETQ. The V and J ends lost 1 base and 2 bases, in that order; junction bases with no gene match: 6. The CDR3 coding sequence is TGCGCCAGCAGCTTGAGTAGCGGGGTCTTCACAGATACGCAGTATTTT. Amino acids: CASSLSSGVFTDTQYF.

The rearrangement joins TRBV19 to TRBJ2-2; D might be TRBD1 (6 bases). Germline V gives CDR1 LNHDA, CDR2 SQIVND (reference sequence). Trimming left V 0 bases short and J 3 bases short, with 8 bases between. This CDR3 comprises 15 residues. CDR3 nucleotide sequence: TGTGCCAGTAGTATAGACAGGGGTTACACCGGGGAGCTGTTTTTT. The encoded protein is CASSIDRGYTGELFF.

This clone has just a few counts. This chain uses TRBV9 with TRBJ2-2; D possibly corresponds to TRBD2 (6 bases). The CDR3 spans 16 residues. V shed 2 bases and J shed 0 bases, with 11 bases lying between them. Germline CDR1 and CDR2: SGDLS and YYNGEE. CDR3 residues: CASSVEGFANTGELFF. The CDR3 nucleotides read TGTGCCAGCAGCGTGGAGGGATTCGCGAACACCGGGGAGCTGTTTTTT.

This chain's CDR3 is CASSLAVNTEAFF. CDR3 coding DNA: TGTGCCAGCAGTTTGGCAGTCAACACTGAAGCTTTCTTT. The J gene is TRBJ1-1, the V gene TRBV28; D is undetermined. The CDR3 is made up of 13 amino acids. Germline lookup yields CDR1 MDHEN and CDR2 SYDVKM. The V and J ends lost 3 bases and 2 bases respectively, with 7 bases between them.

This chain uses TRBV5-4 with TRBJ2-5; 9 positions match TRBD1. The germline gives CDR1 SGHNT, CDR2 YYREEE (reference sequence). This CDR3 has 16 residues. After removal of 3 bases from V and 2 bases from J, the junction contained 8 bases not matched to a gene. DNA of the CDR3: TGTGCCAGCAGCTCGATAAAGGGACAGGGACAAGAGACCCAGTACTTC. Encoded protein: CASSSIKGQGQETQYF.